These T cell receptor beta chains were read from a single sample in a study of read filtering for tumor transcriptome and immune sequencing. Each CDR3 protein is one row after TCRdb ran MiXCR on the reads. The table lists more than 45,000 distinct CDR3 sequences, roughly an eighth of them singletons, with 16% in the top ten. The sequenced sample was a population of CD138-negative cells sorted from bone marrow. The receptors were gathered from a donor at least 40 years old with multiple myeloma. CDR3s include the opening cysteine and the closing phenylalanine or tryptophan. The D gene is left open where the match is weak. The size field is filled for only some rows; it gives once, few, many or a size class.

v_gene	d_gene	abundance	len	j_gene	CDR3nt	CDR3aa
TRBV2	TRBD2	many	17	TRBJ2-1	TGTGCCAGCAGTGGGGGGGAGGGATTGGGCTCCTACAATGAGCAGTTCTTC	CASSGGEGLGSYNEQFF
TRBV20-1	-	many	14	TRBJ2-3	TGCAGTGCTAAATTTGGGGGAAGCACAGATACGCAGTATTTT	CSAKFGGSTDTQYF
TRBV20-1	TRBD1	many	16	TRBJ2-3	TGCAGTGCGGGGGCAGTAGGGACAGGGGTCAAAGATACGCAGTATTTT	CSAGAVGTGVKDTQYF
TRBV4-2	TRBD2	few	17	TRBJ2-1	TGTGCCAGCAGCCAAGATATAACTAGCGGGGGGACCAATGAGCAGTTCTTC	CASSQDITSGGTNEQFF
TRBV5-1	TRBD1	many	15	TRBJ2-5	TGCGCCAGCAGCTTGGCAGTTGACAGGGGAGAGACCCAGTACTTC	CASSLAVDRGETQYF
TRBV29-1	TRBD1	many	13	TRBJ1-4	TGCAGCGTTTTCCGACAGGGAAGGGAAAAACTGTTTTTT	CSVFRQGREKLFF
TRBV18	-	few	10	TRBJ2-5	TGTGCCAGCTCGGGAGAGACCCAGTACTTC	CASSGETQYF
TRBV7-9	-	many	13	TRBJ1-1	TGTGCCTCACGGGGCAGGGTGGTCACTGAAGCTTTCTTT	CASRGRVVTEAFF
TRBV7-9	TRBD1	many	15	TRBJ1-5	TGTGCCAGCAGCTCCCCGGACAGGGGGAATCAGCCCCAGCATTTT	CASSSPDRGNQPQHF
TRBV10-2	-	many	13	TRBJ2-3	TGCGCCAGCAGCGGGGGTAGGACAGATACGCAGTATTTT	CASSGGRTDTQYF
TRBV4-1	TRBD2	many	13	TRBJ2-4	TGCGCCAGCAGCCTCCTAACGGGGGGAATTCAGTACTTC	CASSLLTGGIQYF
TRBV30	TRBD1	many	15	TRBJ2-1	TGTGCCTGGAGTGGAATTGGGACAGGGGGCGATGAGCAGTTCTTC	CAWSGIGTGGDEQFF
TRBV7-9	-	-	12	TRBJ2-5	TGTGCCAGCGGGGAATCGGGAGAGACCCAGTACTTC	CASGESGETQYF
TRBV28	-	many	15	TRBJ2-3	TGTGCCAGCGAACCCCCGCGGGGCTTCACAGATACGCAGTATTTT	CASEPPRGFTDTQYF
TRBV24-1	-	many	15	TRBJ2-7	TGTGCCACCAGTGATTCCGAGAAGGGGAGCTACGAGCAGTACTTC	CATSDSEKGSYEQYF
TRBV20-1	TRBD2	many	16	TRBJ2-4	TGCAGTGCTAGAGATAGGACTAGCGGGGGCAAAAACATTCAGTACTTC	CSARDRTSGGKNIQYF
TRBV5-1	-	-	19	TRBJ1-5	TGCGCCAGCAGCTTGGCCGAGAGTAGCGGGGGTTTTAGCACAGATACGCAGCATTTT	CASSLAESSGGFSTDTQHF
TRBV5-6	-	many	16	TRBJ1-4	TGTGCCAGCAGCTCGATACAGGGTGCGGCTAATGAAAAACTGTTTTTT	CASSSIQGAANEKLFF
TRBV7-3	-	few	14	TRBJ2-2	TGTGCCAGCAGCTTCGGCAGGGATGCCGGGGAGCTGTTTTTT	CASSFGRDAGELFF
TRBV6-2/TRBV6-3	-	many	14	TRBJ1-1	TGTGCCAGCAGTTACACGAGGACAGTCGCTGAAGCTTTCTTT	CASSYTRTVAEAFF
TRBV7-3	TRBD1	many	16	TRBJ2-2	TGTGCCAGCAGCCCGGATCGACAGGGGGCTAGCGGGGAGCTGTTTTTT	CASSPDRQGASGELFF
TRBV27	-	many	15	TRBJ1-6	TGTGCCAGCAGTTTACAGCCGTTTGCCCATTCACCCCTCCACTTT	CASSLQPFAHSPLHF
TRBV7-3	TRBD1	many	14	TRBJ2-3	TGTGCCAGCAGCTCAGGGGGCTGGGCAGATACGCAGTATTTT	CASSSGGWADTQYF
TRBV15	-	many	15	TRBJ2-7	TGTGCCACCAGCCACGAAGTAACAGCCTCCTACGAGCAGTACTTC	CATSHEVTASYEQYF
TRBV29-1	-	many	12	TRBJ2-5	TGCAGCGTCCTTCCCCGTGGGGAGACCCAGTACTTC	CSVLPRGETQYF
TRBV6-1	-	many	13	TRBJ2-2	TGTGCCAGCAGACTTCTAGCTCCCGGGGAGCTGTTTTTT	CASRLLAPGELFF
TRBV30	-	many	12	TRBJ1-1	TGTGCCTGGAGTGTCGTTGGCACTGAAGCTTTCTTT	CAWSVVGTEAFF
TRBV9	TRBD2	-	19	TRBJ2-1	TGTGCCAGCAGCCCTGGTGCCTTTAAGCGGGGATCCTTTAACAATGAGCAGTTCTTC	CASSPGAFKRGSFNNEQFF
TRBV24-1	-	many	14	TRBJ1-1	TGTGCCACCAGTGGGCGGGGCAGGGCGGCTGAAGCTTTCTTT	CATSGRGRAAEAFF
TRBV12-3/TRBV12-4	TRBD2	many	13	TRBJ2-5	TGTGCCAGCAGTTTAAGCGGGGGGGAGACCCAGTACTTC	CASSLSGGETQYF
TRBV3-1	-	many	13	TRBJ2-7	TGTGCCAGCAGCTCGAGAGTCCCCTACGAGCAGTACTTC	CASSSRVPYEQYF
TRBV5-1	TRBD1	many	15	TRBJ2-2	TGCGCCAGCAGCCTCCCAGGGGGTAACACCGGGGAGCTGTTTTTT	CASSLPGGNTGELFF
TRBV29-1	-	many	14	TRBJ2-1	TGCAGCGCAGGGGGGGGGGGGCGAGTGGGTGAGCAGTTCTTC	CSAGGGGRVGEQFF
TRBV7-2	-	many	13	TRBJ1-1	TGTGCCAGCAGCTACGTCCCGAACACTGAAGCTTTCTTT	CASSYVPNTEAFF
TRBV9	TRBD2	-	13	TRBJ2-2	TGTGCCAGTAGCGTCGGACTAGCCGGGGAGCTGTTTTTT	CASSVGLAGELFF
TRBV29-1	TRBD1	many	15	TRBJ2-2	TGCAGCGTTGATTTCACAGGGGGGAACACCGGGGAGCTGTTTTTT	CSVDFTGGNTGELFF
TRBV13	-	few	14	TRBJ1-3	TGTGCCAGCAGCTCACGGGAGACACGAAACACCATATATTTT	CASSSRETRNTIYF
TRBV25-1	TRBD1	many	15	TRBJ1-5	TGTGCCAGCAGTGAACTTGGACAGGGCAATCAGCCCCAGCATTTT	CASSELGQGNQPQHF
TRBV10-3	-	many	12	TRBJ2-3	TGTGCCATCAGTCCCGCAGCAGATACGCAGTATTTT	CAISPAADTQYF
TRBV28	TRBD1	many	16	TRBJ2-7	TGTGCCAGCAGCCGCCCCCCGACAGGGGCAAAGTACGAGCAGTACTTC	CASSRPPTGAKYEQYF
TRBV12-3/TRBV12-4	TRBD1	-	14	TRBJ2-7	TGTGCCAGCAGTTTGTGGGACAGGGGGGGCGAGCAGTACTTC	CASSLWDRGGEQYF
TRBV29-1	-	few	12	TRBJ2-2	TGCAGCGTTGCCGAGAGCACCGGGGAGCTGTTTTTT	CSVAESTGELFF